A single sample gave rise to the 31 T cell receptor beta chains below, sequenced in a study of T-cell memory formation after mild COVID-19 (dated by TCRdb to 2020 to 2022). Receptors were amplified or captured by 5' RACE. Sequencing took place on an Illumina NovaSeq 6000. Using fastp trimming at Q25 and MiXCR clonotype assembly, TCRdb reanalyzed the public sequencing data and kept in-frame beta chains. Rows are combined by CDR3 protein, so each entry shows the most common genes and DNA. This sample is represented by some 150,000 distinct CDR3 sequences; under 25% of them were singletons. The leading ten clones occupy around 2% of the sample. The sequenced sample consisted of PBMCs or a T cell subset sorted from them (not recorded which). The receptors originated from an adult woman who had mild COVID-19 (a few samples of this study predate the infection). The sample titles of this study are shuffled in the database, so cell type and time point are left out; the donor was told from shared clones.

V usage is TRBV5-1 and J usage is TRBJ2-7; 9 bases line up with TRBD1. The CDR3 contains 15 residues. V lost 4 bases to trimming and J lost 1 base; unmatched junction nucleotides: 6. From germline, CDR1 is SGHRS and CDR2 YFSETQ. The CDR3 reads CASSPVGQGSYEQYF. CDR3 coding DNA: TGCGCCAGCAGCCCCGTGGGACAGGGATCCTACGAGCAGTACTTC.

This clonotype has at least ten counts. This sequence joins TRBV3-1 and TRBJ1-1; D is undetermined. Trimming left V 1 base short and J 5 bases short, with 11 bases between. The V gene's germline CDR1 is LGHDT and CDR2 YNNKEL (reference sequence). This CDR3 spans 14 amino acids. CDR3 residues: CASSQGQKITEAFF. CDR3 nucleotides: TGTGCCAGCAGCCAAGGGCAGAAAATAACTGAAGCTTTCTTT. The whole variable domain, filled in from reference TRBV3-1 and TRBJ1-1, reads DTAVSQTPKYLVTQMGNDKSIKCEQNLGHDTMYWYKQDSKKFLKIMFSYNNKELIINETVPNRFSPKSPDKAHLNLHINSLELGDSAVYFCASSQGQKITEAFFGQGTRLTVV.

This chain links TRBV12-3 or TRBV12-4 with TRBJ2-1; D unresolved. The germline V and J ends were trimmed by 4 bases and 10 bases, with 17 bases remaining between them. The CDR3 has 14 residues. CDR3: CASSSRRLVGEQFF. The CDR3 region has the DNA TGTGCCAGCAGTTCCCGTCGACTGGTTGGAGAGCAGTTCTTC.

This clonotype was detected only a few times. The chain recombines TRBV6-1 with TRBJ1-1; D possibly corresponds to TRBD1 (6 bases). V lost 3 bases and J lost 11, with 19 bases in between. The CDR3 sequence is 14 residues long. Germline lookup yields CDR1 MNHNS and CDR2 SASEGT. The CDR3 nucleotides read TGTGCCAGCAGTGACCGGGACATCCCCGAAGGGGCTTTCTTT. Protein product: CASSDRDIPEGAFF.

As concerns this clonotype: A much larger clone is a single base away; this may be a read error. The V and J genes are TRBV5-1 and TRBJ2-1; D not certain. The CDR3 sequence is 12 residues long. Germline V gene sequence: CDR1 SGHRS, CDR2 YFSETQ. Trimming cost V 1 base and J 6 bases, with 5 bases left between them. CDR3 region: CASSLSSNEQFF. CDR3 sequence (DNA): TGCGCCAGCAGCTTGAGTTCCAATGAGCAGTTCTTC.

The chain employs TRBV5-6 and TRBJ1-5; D gene uncertain. Between the trimmed V and J ends, which lost 1 base and 6 bases, there was a span of 5 bases. CDR3 size: 12 residues. The germline gives CDR1 SGHDT, CDR2 YYEEEE. The DNA for the CDR3 is TGTGCCAGCAGCTTGTGGGGTCAGCCCCAGCATTTT. Its translation: CASSLWGQPQHF.

This clonotype has only a few counts. CDR3 coding DNA: TGTGCCACCTATTACAGGGGTTCGAACACTGAAGCTTTCTTT. Its protein product is CATYYRGSNTEAFF. The chain combines TRBV6-1 with TRBJ1-1, with 7 positions matching TRBD1. This CDR3 has 14 residues. Trimming took 10 bases from V and 1 from J; bases not matched to a gene: 9. The V gene's germline CDR1 is MNHNS and CDR2 SASEGT.

This chain links TRBV5-1 with TRBJ2-1, with a possible D match to TRBD1 (5 bases). CDR1 and CDR2 from the germline V gene are SGHRS and YFSETQ. The CDR3 extends over 14 amino acids. V gave up 2 bases and J gave up 7 bases, with 13 bases separating them. The CDR3 DNA is TGCGCCAGCAGCTTAGGGGATGTTGTGAATGAGCAGTTCTTC. Its protein product is CASSLGDVVNEQFF.

This clonotype was picked up a small number of times. This chain joins TRBV6-2 or TRBV6-3 and TRBJ2-7; 7 bases fit TRBD2. Germline V gene data show CDR1 as MNHEY and CDR2 as SVGEGT. The CDR3 length is 14 residues. The V and J ends lost 4 bases and 3 bases, in that order; junction bases with no gene match: 6. The CDR3 loop reads CASSLVAGYYEQYF. Here the CDR3 DNA reads TGTGCCAGCAGTTTGGTAGCGGGTTACTACGAGCAGTACTTC.

V is TRBV12-3 or TRBV12-4 and J is TRBJ1-1; the match to TRBD1 covers 7 bases. The trim removed 1 base at V and 6 bases at J, leaving 11 bases unmatched. The CDR3 loop spans 16 amino acids. CDR3 sequence (DNA): TGTGCCAGCAGTTTAGGGTCCGAGGGGGCGGAGGCTGAAGCTTTCTTT. It yields the protein CASSLGSEGAEAEAFF.

The table lists this clonotype with a few counts. The chain is built from TRBV29-1 and TRBJ1-2; weak D call: TRBD1 (5 bases). The germline CDR1 and CDR2 sequences are SQVTM and ANQGSEA. The CDR3 is made up of 12 amino acids. With 4 bases removed from V and 6 bases from J, the gap between germline ends came to 12 bases. The DNA of the CDR3 is TGCAGCGTTGTTCAGGGAGAGCATGGCTACACCTTC. It yields the protein CSVVQGEHGYTF.

V and J are TRBV7-2 and TRBJ2-1, with 7 bases identical to TRBD1. CDR3 length: 15 amino acids. Unmatched junction bases numbered 7, after V lost 4 bases and J lost 4 bases. Germline CDR1 is SGHTA and CDR2 is FQGNSA. The DNA for the CDR3 is TGTGCCAGCAGCTCACTGGGACAGCCGTACAATGAGCAGTTCTTC. Translated: CASSSLGQPYNEQFF.

This clonotype was observed a few times. The CDR3 bases are TGTGCCAGCAGCTTACGGCAGGGAGCAACTAATGAAAAACTGTTTTTT. Protein sequence: CASSLRQGATNEKLFF. The rearrangement joins TRBV7-2 to TRBJ1-4, with D perhaps matching TRBD1 (5 bases). CDR1 and CDR2 (germline): SGHTA, FQGNSA. The germline V and J ends were trimmed by 2 bases and 0 bases, with 10 bases remaining between them. This CDR3 is built from 16 residues.

This clonotype was counted only a few times. The gene calls are TRBV29-1 and TRBJ2-1; either TRBD1 or TRBD2 may supply D (7 bases each). The CDR3 sequence is 14 residues long. Germline assignment: CDR1 SQVTM and CDR2 ANQGSEA. V dropped 7 bases and J dropped 1 base, with 14 bases sitting between them. The CDR3 loop reads CSARQGGSYNEQFF. The CDR3 DNA follows: TGCAGCGCCCGACAGGGAGGGTCCTACAATGAGCAGTTCTTC.

The gene calls are TRBV5-1 and TRBJ2-3; 8 bases align to TRBD1. CDR1 SGHRS and CDR2 YFSETQ come from the germline V gene. V dropped 7 bases and J dropped 3; count of bases not matched to a gene: 1. This CDR3 comprises 12 residues. The CDR3 region has the DNA TGCGCCAGCGGACAGGGTACAGATACGCAGTATTTT. It encodes CASGQGTDTQYF.

This chain connects TRBV12-3 or TRBV12-4 to TRBJ2-1; perhaps TRBD2 as D (5 bases). V was pared by 3 bases and J by 10 bases, with 22 bases between. The CDR3 sequence is 16 residues long. DNA of the CDR3: TGTGCCAGCAGTTTGGGTCTCGGGCTTCCGGGAATCGAGCAGTTCTTC. Encoded protein: CASSLGLGLPGIEQFF.

The V call is TRBV6-6, the J call TRBJ2-3; 10 bases fit TRBD2. Germline V gives CDR1 MNHNY, CDR2 SVGAGI (reference sequence). V dropped 6 bases and J dropped 2; count of bases not matched to a gene: 5. This CDR3 contains 15 residues. CDR3 loop: CASRGLAGVTDTQYF. The CDR3 DNA sequence: TGTGCCAGCAGGGGTCTAGCGGGGGTCACAGATACGCAGTATTTT.

This clonotype showed up just a few times. This chain links TRBV6-1 with TRBJ2-1; 10 bases match TRBD1. V lost 5 bases to trimming and J lost 0 bases; unmatched junction nucleotides: 4. The CDR3 is made up of 16 amino acids. Germline lookup yields CDR1 MNHNS and CDR2 SASEGT. This CDR3 is CASSSGQGGSYNEQFF. The CDR3 region has the DNA TGTGCCAGCAGTTCCGGACAGGGGGGCTCCTACAATGAGCAGTTCTTC.

The chain recombines TRBV24-1 with TRBJ2-3; 7 bases fit TRBD1. J gave up 0 bases and V 0 bases, and 5 bases lay outside the gene matches. Germline CDR1 reads KGHDR; CDR2 reads SFDVKD. The CDR3 is 17 amino acids. The CDR3 here is CATSDLRGQSSTDTQYF. CDR3 in DNA: TGTGCCACCAGTGATTTGCGGGGACAGAGTAGCACAGATACGCAGTATTTT.

This clonotype has a handful of counts. The rearrangement links TRBV12-3 or TRBV12-4 to TRBJ2-7, with 12 bases identical to TRBD1. The CDR3 loop spans 16 amino acids. V gave up 0 bases and J gave up 2 bases; unmatched junction bases: 2. The CDR3 is CASSLAGTGGPYEQYF. The CDR3 DNA sequence: TGTGCCAGCAGTTTAGCCGGGACAGGGGGCCCCTACGAGCAGTACTTC.

In its sample, this clonotype was seen a few times. This chain connects TRBV5-1 to TRBJ2-5; TRBD2 agrees at 12 bases. Germline values: CDR1 SGHRS, CDR2 YFSETQ. The ends lost 0 bases at V and 2 bases at J; junction bases unmatched: 5. The CDR3 spans 17 residues. The CDR3 coding sequence is TGCGCCAGCAGCTTGGGACTAGCGGGAGATGTACAAGAGACCCAGTACTTC. It codes for CASSLGLAGDVQETQYF.

Sample share makes this clonotype large. J is TRBJ2-7 and V is TRBV20-1; perhaps TRBD1 as D (6 bases). Germline CDR1 DFQATT, CDR2 SNEGSKA (reference sequence). The CDR3 has 15 amino acids. The V end lost 4 bases, the J end lost 4 bases, and 20 bases lay between the germline ends. In DNA form, the CDR3 reads TGCAGTGCTACCCCCGGGGCCCTTCAGGGGTACGAGCAGTACTTC. Translating gives CSATPGALQGYEQYF.

V is TRBV5-1 and J is TRBJ2-5; D could derive from TRBD1 or TRBD2 (5 bases each). From germline, CDR1 is SGHRS and CDR2 YFSETQ. This CDR3 comprises 13 residues. V was clipped by 4 bases and J by 4 bases, with 11 bases between them. CDR3 sequence: CASSQGAGETQYF. In nucleotides, the CDR3 is TGCGCCAGCAGCCAAGGGGCGGGAGAGACCCAGTACTTC. Together with reference TRBV5-1 and TRBJ2-5, the CDR3 gives the full variable domain: KAGVTQTPRYLIKTRGQQVTLSCSPISGHRSVSWYQQTPGQGLQFLFEYFSETQRNKGNFPGRFSGRQFSNSRSEMNVSTLELGDSALYLCASSQGAGETQYFGPGTRLLVL.

The chain has TRBV7-3 and TRBJ2-1; D unresolved. The ends were cut back, 4 bases at V and 9 bases at J, with 13 bases in the middle. CDR1 SGHTA and CDR2 FQGTGA come from the germline V gene. The CDR3 is made up of 13 amino acids. For the CDR3, the DNA is TGTGCCAGCAGCTACACCCGTAACGGTGAGCAGTTCTTC. Amino acids: CASSYTRNGEQFF. The whole variable domain, filled in from reference TRBV7-3 and TRBJ2-1, reads GAGVSQTPSNKVTEKGKYVELRCDPISGHTALYWYRQSLGQGPEFLIYFQGTGAADDSGLPNDRFFAVRPEGSVSTLKIQRTERGDSAVYLCASSYTRNGEQFFGPGTRLTVL.

This clonotype was seen once. The chain combines TRBV20-1 with TRBJ2-1; weak D call: TRBD2 (5 bases). CDR3 length: 14 amino acids. Per the germline V gene, CDR1 is DFQATT and CDR2 is SNEGSKA (reference sequence). V lost 2 bases, J lost 3 bases, and 11 bases lay in between. The CDR3 region has the DNA TGCAGTGCTAGAATGGGAGTTGGCTACAATGAGCAGTTCTTC. The encoded protein is CSARMGVGYNEQFF.

This clonotype has more than one count but fewer than ten. V is TRBV6-1 and J is TRBJ1-2; D unclear. CDR3 size: 14 residues. Germline loops: CDR1 MNHNS, CDR2 SASEGT. Trimming took off 1 base at V and 4 bases at J, with 10 bases between the two ends. This chain's CDR3 is CASSEVPGIYGYTF. DNA of the CDR3: TGTGCCAGCAGTGAAGTTCCAGGAATCTATGGCTACACCTTC.

In regard to this clonotype: The germline gene is not matched at one end of the junction; a read error may be the cause. The chain carries TRBV18 and TRBJ1-1; 7 bases align to TRBD1. This CDR3 has 14 residues. Germline CDR1 KGHSH, CDR2 LQKENI. The CDR3 spells CASSPQGLGTEAFF. The DNA for the CDR3 is TGTGCCAGCTCGCCACAGGGGCTGGGTACTGAAGCTTTCTTT. The variable domain in full, with the rest retrieved from reference TRBV18 and TRBJ1-1, is NAGVMQNPRHLVRRRGQEARLRCSPMKGHSHVYWYRQLPEEGLKFMVYLQKENIIDESGMPKERFSAEFPKEGPSILRIQQVVRGDSAAYFCASSPQGLGTEAFFGQGTRLTVV.

This clonotype was observed a few times. V is TRBV20-1 and J is TRBJ2-1; 8 bases are shared with TRBD2. The V gene end was trimmed by 3 bases and the J gene end by 4 bases; junction bases not matched to a gene: 8. Germline V gives CDR1 DFQATT, CDR2 SNEGSKA (reference sequence). This CDR3 is built from 15 residues. The DNA for the CDR3 is TGCAGTGCTAGGCCTCGGGAGGGCCTATACAATGAGCAGTTCTTC. This translates into CSARPREGLYNEQFF.

The chain carries TRBV12-3 or TRBV12-4 and TRBJ1-2; 9 bases match TRBD1. The trim removed 4 bases at V and 3 bases at J, leaving 3 bases unmatched. There are 14 residues in the CDR3. In DNA, the CDR3 is TGTGCCAGCAGTTCCCGGGACAGGGACTATGGCTACACCTTC. It codes for CASSSRDRDYGYTF.

This clonotype has a handful of counts. The chain joins TRBV7-9 to TRBJ2-2, with D possibly matching TRBD1 (6 bases). The CDR3 has 15 residues. V lost 5 bases, J lost 14 bases, and 24 bases lay in between. Per the germline V gene, CDR1 is SEHNR and CDR2 is FQNEAQ (reference sequence). DNA for the CDR3: TGTGCCAGCAGCGGCGGCCAGGGGCCCCCGGTAGGCCTGTTTTTT. Residues: CASSGGQGPPVGLFF.

The CDR3 here is CAWSDLAVETQYF. CDR3 nucleotide sequence: TGTGCCTGGAGTGATTTGGCGGTGGAGACCCAGTACTTC. The V and J genes are TRBV30 and TRBJ2-5, with no clear D. Germline values: CDR1 GTSNPN, CDR2 SVGIG (reference sequence). The CDR3 has 13 amino acids. Trimming stripped 1 base from V and 5 bases from J, with 11 bases between.